This entry concerns a single T cell receptor beta chain. Its antigen is unknown. This CDR3 region has 12 residues. Germline values: CDR1 LNHNV, CDR2 YYDKDF (reference sequence). Trimming took 8 bases from V and 10 from J, leaving 15 bases between them. This sample was taken from a study of metastatic and nonmetastatic thyroid tumors. The overall study: From malignant and benign thyroid patients, repertoires in blood and in tumor or nodule tissue were compared. Study observations and caveats: In both blood and tumor samples, TCR beta diversity was reported significantly higher for malignant than benign nodules.

All patients were treatment-naive before thyroid surgery. Study processing details: The authors used CDR3 differences across clinicopathological groups to build a distant-metastasis classifier for papillary thyroid cancer. TCRdb re-called the PCR reads with MiXCR. These V and J calls are TCRdb output, not the study's own analysis. The data show about 16,000 clones, roughly 26% seen once. Sample: adjacent normal tissue. This sequence was found in a female donor with papillary thyroid cancer or a benign thyroid nodule (not recorded which). Some clones in this sample may be carry-over from other donors' samples. This chain links TRBV15 with TRBJ2-1; D possibly matches TRBD1 or TRBD2 (5 bases each). This CDR3 is CATGGSRVEQFF. CDR3 coding DNA: TGTGCCACCGGGGGAAGCAGGGTCGAGCAGTTCTTC.